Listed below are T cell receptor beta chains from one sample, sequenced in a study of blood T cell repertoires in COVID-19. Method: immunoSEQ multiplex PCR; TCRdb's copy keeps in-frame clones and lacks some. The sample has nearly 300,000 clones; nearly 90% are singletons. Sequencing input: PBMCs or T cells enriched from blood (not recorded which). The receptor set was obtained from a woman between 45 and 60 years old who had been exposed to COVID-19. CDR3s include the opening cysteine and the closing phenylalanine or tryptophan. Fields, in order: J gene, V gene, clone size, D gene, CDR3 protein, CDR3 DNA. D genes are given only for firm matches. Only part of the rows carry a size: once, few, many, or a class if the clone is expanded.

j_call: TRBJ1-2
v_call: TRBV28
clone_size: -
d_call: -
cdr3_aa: CASSRPTGNGYTF
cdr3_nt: TGTGCCAGCAGTAGGCCTACAGGGAATGGCTACACCTTC

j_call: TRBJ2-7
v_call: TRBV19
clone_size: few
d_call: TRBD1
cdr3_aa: CASSNNPGQAPRPYEQYF
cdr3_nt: TGTGCCAGTAGCAACAACCCAGGACAGGCCCCGCGTCCCTACGAGCAGTACTTC

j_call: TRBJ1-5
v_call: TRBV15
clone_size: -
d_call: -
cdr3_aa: CATSRDRGSNQPQHF
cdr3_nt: TGTGCCACCAGCAGAGATCGGGGGAGCAATCAGCCCCAGCATTTT

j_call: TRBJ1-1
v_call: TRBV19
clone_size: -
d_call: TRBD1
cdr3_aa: CASTLEGALEAFF
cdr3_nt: TGTGCCAGTACGCTGGAGGGGGCCCTTGAAGCTTTCTTT

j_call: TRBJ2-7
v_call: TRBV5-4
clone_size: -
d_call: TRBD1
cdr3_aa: CASSDPGQGVHEQYF
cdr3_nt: TGTGCCAGCAGCGACCCGGGACAGGGGGTCCACGAGCAGTACTTC

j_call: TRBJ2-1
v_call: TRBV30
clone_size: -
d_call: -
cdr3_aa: CAWSVLGSNEQFF
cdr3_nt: TGTGCCTGGAGTGTTCTGGGGAGCAATGAGCAGTTCTTC

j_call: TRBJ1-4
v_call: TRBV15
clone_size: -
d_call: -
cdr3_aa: CATSRDYRGGKLFF
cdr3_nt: TGTGCCACCAGCAGAGATTATAGGGGGGGAAAACTGTTTTTT

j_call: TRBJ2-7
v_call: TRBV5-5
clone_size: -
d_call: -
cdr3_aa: CASSLQGYEQYF
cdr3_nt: TGTGCCAGCAGCTTACAGGGCTACGAGCAGTACTTC

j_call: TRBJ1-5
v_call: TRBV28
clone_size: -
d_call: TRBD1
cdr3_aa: CASSQTGAGNQPQHF
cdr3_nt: TGTGCCAGCAGTCAGACAGGGGCGGGCAATCAGCCCCAGCATTTT

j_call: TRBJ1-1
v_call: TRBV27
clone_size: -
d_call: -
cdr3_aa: CASSLGRRTEAFF
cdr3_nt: TGTGCCAGCAGTTTAGGCAGGCGCACTGAAGCTTTCTTT

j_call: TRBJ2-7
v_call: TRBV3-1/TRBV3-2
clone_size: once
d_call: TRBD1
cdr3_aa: CASSQDLGTGRIRQYF
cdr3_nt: TGTGCCAGCAGCCAAGATCTAGGGACAGGGAGGATACGGCAGTACTTC

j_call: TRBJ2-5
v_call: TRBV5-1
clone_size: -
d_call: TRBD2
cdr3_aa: CASRGSGAAGETQYF
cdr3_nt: TGCGCCAGCAGAGGGAGCGGGGCCGCGGGGGAGACCCAGTACTTC

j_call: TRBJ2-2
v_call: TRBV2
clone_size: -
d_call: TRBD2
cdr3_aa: CASKLAGDPNTGELFF
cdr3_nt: TGTGCCAGCAAACTAGCGGGGGACCCGAACACCGGGGAGCTGTTTTTT

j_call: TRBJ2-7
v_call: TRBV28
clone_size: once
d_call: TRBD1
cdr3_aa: CASGRGQTSSYEQYF
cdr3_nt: TGTGCCAGCGGCCGGGGACAGACCTCCTCCTACGAGCAGTACTTC

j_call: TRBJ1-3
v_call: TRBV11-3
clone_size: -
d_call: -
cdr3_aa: CASSTPGLLSGNTIYF
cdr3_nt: TGTGCCAGCAGCACCCCGGGACTCCTCTCTGGAAACACCATATATTTT

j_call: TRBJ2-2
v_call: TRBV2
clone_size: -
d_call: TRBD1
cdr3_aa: CASRAIQGRVGELFF
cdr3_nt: TGTGCCAGCAGAGCGATACAGGGGCGGGTCGGGGAGCTGTTTTTT

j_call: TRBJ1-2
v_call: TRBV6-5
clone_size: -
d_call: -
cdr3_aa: CASTNSGYGYTF
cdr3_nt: TGTGCCAGCACTAACAGCGGCTATGGCTACACCTTC

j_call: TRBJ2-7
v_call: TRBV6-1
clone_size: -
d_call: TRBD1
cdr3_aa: CASSDPGTGAYEQYF
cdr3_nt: TGTGCCAGCAGTGATCCCGGGACAGGGGCCTACGAGCAGTACTTC

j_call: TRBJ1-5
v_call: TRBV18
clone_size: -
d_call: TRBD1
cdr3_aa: CASSVTGVNQPQHF
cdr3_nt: TGTGCCAGCTCAGTCACAGGGGTCAATCAGCCCCAGCATTTT

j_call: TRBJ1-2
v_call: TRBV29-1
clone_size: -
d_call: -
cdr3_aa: CSVEGRALHYGYTF
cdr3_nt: TGCAGCGTTGAGGGCAGGGCTTTGCACTATGGCTACACCTTC

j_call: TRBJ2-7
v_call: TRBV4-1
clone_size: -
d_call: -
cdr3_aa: CASSQSLSPEQYF
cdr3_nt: TGCGCCAGCAGCCAGTCTCTCAGTCCCGAGCAGTACTTC

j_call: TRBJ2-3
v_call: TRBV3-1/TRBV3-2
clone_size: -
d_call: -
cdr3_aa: CASSQFLSSTDTQYF
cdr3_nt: TGTGCCAGCAGCCAATTCCTCTCCTCCACAGATACGCAGTATTTT

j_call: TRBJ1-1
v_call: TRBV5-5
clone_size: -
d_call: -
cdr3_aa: CASQDLRGLNTEAFF
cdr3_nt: TGTGCCAGCCAAGACCTCAGGGGCTTGAACACTGAAGCTTTCTTT

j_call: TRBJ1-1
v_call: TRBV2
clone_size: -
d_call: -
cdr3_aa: CASRLAQADTEAFF
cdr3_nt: TGTGCCAGCAGGCTTGCCCAAGCGGACACTGAAGCTTTCTTT

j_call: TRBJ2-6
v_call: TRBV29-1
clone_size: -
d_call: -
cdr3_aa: CSVGNREDSGANVLTF
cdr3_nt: TGCAGCGTTGGGAACAGGGAAGACTCTGGGGCCAACGTCCTGACTTTC

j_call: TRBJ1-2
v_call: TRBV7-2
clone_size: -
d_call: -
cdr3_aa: CASSISAGEGGGYTF
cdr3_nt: TGTGCCAGCAGCATATCCGCAGGGGAGGGAGGTGGCTACACCTTC

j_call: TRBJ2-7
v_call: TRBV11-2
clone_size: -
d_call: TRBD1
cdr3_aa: CASSLGTGGSYEQYF
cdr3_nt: TGTGCCAGCAGCTTAGGGACAGGGGGGTCCTACGAGCAGTACTTC

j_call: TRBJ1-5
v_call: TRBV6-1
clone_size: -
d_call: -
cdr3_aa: CASSEGGGYSNQPQHF
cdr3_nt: TGTGCCAGCAGTGAAGGGGGGGGGTATAGCAATCAGCCCCAGCATTTT

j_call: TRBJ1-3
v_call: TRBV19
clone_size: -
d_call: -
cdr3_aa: CASRQTGGNTIYF
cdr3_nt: TGTGCCAGTAGGCAGACGGGAGGAAACACCATATATTTT

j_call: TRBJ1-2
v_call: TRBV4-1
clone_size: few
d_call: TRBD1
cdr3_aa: CASSQEQGAGYTF
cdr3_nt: TGCGCCAGCAGCCAAGAACAGGGGGCTGGCTACACCTTC

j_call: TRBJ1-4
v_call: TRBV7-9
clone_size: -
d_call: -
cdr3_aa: CASSLLGEDIGEKLFF
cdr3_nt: TGTGCCAGCAGCTTACTAGGGGAGGACATAGGTGAAAAACTGTTTTTT

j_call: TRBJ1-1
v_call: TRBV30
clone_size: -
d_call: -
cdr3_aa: CAWSHLPGAEAFF
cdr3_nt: TGTGCCTGGAGCCACCTGCCAGGGGCTGAAGCTTTCTTT

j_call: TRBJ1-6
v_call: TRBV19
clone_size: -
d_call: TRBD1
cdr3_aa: CASSAQTGRNSPLHF
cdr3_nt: TGTGCCAGTAGTGCCCAGACAGGGAGAAATTCACCCCTCCACTTT

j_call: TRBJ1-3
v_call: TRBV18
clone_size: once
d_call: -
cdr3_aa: CASSPGLVSGNTIYF
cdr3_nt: TGTGCCAGCTCACCAGGGCTCGTCTCTGGAAACACCATATATTTT

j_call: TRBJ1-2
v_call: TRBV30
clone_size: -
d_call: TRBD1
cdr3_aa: CAWSRRTGGSLGYTF
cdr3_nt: TGTGCCTGGAGCCGGAGGACAGGGGGGAGTCTAGGCTACACCTTC

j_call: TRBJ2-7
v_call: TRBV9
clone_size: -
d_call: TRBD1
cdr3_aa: CASSPIGFGQGSYEQYF
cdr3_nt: TGTGCCAGCAGCCCGATAGGGTTTGGACAGGGATCCTACGAGCAGTACTTC

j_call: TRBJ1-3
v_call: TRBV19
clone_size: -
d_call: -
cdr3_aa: CASSISGSRLSGNTIYF
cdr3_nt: TGTGCCAGTAGTATTTCGGGTAGCCGTCTCTCTGGAAACACCATATATTTT

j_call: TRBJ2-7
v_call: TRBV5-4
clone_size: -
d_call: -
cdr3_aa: CASSLSAGQSSYEQYF
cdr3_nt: TGTGCCAGCAGCTTATCCGCCGGACAAAGCTCCTACGAGCAGTACTTC

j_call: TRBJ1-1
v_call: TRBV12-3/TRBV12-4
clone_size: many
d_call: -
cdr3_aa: CASSYVLNTEAFF
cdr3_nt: TGTGCCAGCAGTTATGTACTCAACACTGAAGCTTTCTTT

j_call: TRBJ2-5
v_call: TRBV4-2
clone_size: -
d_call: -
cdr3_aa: CASSQEPGERETQYF
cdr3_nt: TGTGCCAGCAGCCAGGAGCCAGGGGAGAGGGAGACCCAGTACTTC

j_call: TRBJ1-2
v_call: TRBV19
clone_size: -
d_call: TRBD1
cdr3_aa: CASSSSPKTGGRGYTF
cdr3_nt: TGTGCCAGTAGTAGTTCCCCGAAGACAGGGGGAAGGGGCTACACCTTC

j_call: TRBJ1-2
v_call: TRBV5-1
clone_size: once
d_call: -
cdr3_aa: CASSPGEAGGYTF
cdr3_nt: TGCGCCAGCAGCCCGGGGGAGGCAGGTGGCTACACCTTC

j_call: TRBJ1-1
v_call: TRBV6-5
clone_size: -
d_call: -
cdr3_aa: CAIISPNTEAFF
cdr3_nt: TGTGCCATTATTTCCCCGAACACTGAAGCTTTCTTT

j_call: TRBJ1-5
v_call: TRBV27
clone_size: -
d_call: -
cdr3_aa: CASSLRSVANDQPQHF
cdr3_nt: TGTGCCAGCAGTTTAAGGTCGGTAGCCAATGACCAGCCCCAGCATTTT

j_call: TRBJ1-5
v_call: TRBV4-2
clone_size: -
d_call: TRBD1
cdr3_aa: CASSPLAGGQPAYSNQPQHF
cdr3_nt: TGTGCCAGCAGCCCTCTGGCAGGGGGCCAGCCAGCCTATAGCAATCAGCCCCAGCATTTT

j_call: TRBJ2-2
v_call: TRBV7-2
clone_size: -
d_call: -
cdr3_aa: CASSPGLTSTGELFF
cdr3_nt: TGTGCCAGCAGCCCGGGACTTACGTCTACCGGGGAGCTGTTTTTT

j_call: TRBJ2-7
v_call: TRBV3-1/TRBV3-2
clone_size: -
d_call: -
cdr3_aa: CASSHLGLSYEQYF
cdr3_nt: TGTGCCAGCAGCCACCTAGGACTTTCCTACGAGCAGTACTTC

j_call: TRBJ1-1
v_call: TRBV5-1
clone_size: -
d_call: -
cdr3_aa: CASREGTNTEAFF
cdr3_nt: TGCGCCAGCAGGGAGGGGACGAACACTGAAGCTTTCTTT